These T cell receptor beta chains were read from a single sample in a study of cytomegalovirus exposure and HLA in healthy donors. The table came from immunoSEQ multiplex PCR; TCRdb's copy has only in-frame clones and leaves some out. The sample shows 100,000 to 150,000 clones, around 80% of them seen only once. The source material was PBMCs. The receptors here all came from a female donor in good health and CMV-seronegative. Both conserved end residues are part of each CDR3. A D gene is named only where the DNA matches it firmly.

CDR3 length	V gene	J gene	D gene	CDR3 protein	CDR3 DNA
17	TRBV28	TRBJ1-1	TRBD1	CASSPRDRGRGNTEAFF	TGTGCCAGCAGTCCCCGGGACAGGGGCAGGGGGAACACTGAAGCTTTCTTT
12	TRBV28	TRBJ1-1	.	CASSERGREAFF	TGTGCCAGCAGTGAAAGGGGGAGAGAAGCTTTCTTT
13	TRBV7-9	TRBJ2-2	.	CASSSRVTGELFF	TGTGCCAGCAGCTCGAGAGTCACGGGGGAGCTGTTTTTT
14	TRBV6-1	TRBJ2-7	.	CASSEARWGAGGYF	TGTGCCAGCAGTGAAGCGCGTTGGGGGGCAGGGGGGTACTTC
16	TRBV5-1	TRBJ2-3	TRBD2	CASSHKTSGNTDTQYF	TGCGCCAGCAGCCACAAAACTAGCGGGAACACAGATACGCAGTATTTT
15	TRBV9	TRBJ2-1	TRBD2	CASSGSAGGYNEQFF	TGTGCCAGCAGCGGGTCAGCGGGAGGTTACAATGAGCAGTTCTTC
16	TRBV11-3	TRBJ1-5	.	CASSLEPPGFGQPQHF	TGTGCCAGCAGCTTAGAGCCGCCCGGGTTCGGTCAGCCCCAGCATTTT
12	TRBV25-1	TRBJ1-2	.	CASSEANYGYTF	TGTGCCAGCAGTGAAGCGAACTATGGCTACACCTTC
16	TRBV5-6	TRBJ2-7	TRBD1	CASSLDEGDRAYEQYF	TGTGCCAGCAGCTTGGACGAGGGGGACAGGGCCTACGAGCAGTACTTC
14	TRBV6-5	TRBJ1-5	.	CASSFTGSNQPQHF	TGTGCCAGCAGTTTTACAGGGAGCAATCAGCCCCAGCATTTT
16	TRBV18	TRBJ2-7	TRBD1	CASSPPAMRGPDEQYF	TGTGCCAGCTCACCACCGGCCATGAGGGGGCCAGACGAGCAGTACTTC